The 8 T cell receptor beta chains below were found in one sample sequenced in a study of OX40 agonist ivuxolimab in advanced cancers. Here immunoSEQ multiplex PCR was the method, and the copy in TCRdb shows in-frame clones only, minus some. Here the sample spans tens of thousands of clones, roughly 80% being singletons. The sequencing used CD4+ or CD8+ T cells sorted from blood, collected in a trial of the OX40 agonist ivuxolimab. The receptors were gathered from an adult with an advanced solid tumor such as melanoma, head and neck, liver or kidney cancer.

On this clone: At the DNA level, this CDR3 is encoded by other sequences in the same sample as well. V usage is TRBV5-1 and J usage is TRBJ1-2, with D possibly matching TRBD1 (5 bases). V was trimmed by 0 bases and J by 4 bases, leaving 10 bases between them. CDR3 size: 14 residues. Per the germline V gene, CDR1 is SGHRS and CDR2 is YFSETQ. DNA of the CDR3: TGCGCCAGCAGCTTGGGGGACCGAGCCTATGGCTACACCTTC. This translates into CASSLGDRAYGYTF. The whole variable domain, filled in from reference TRBV5-1 and TRBJ1-2, reads KAGVTQTPRYLIKTRGQQVTLSCSPISGHRSVSWYQQTPGQGLQFLFEYFSETQRNKGNFPGRFSGRQFSNSRSEMNVSTLELGDSALYLCASSLGDRAYGYTFGSGTRLTVV.

The sample holds a few counts of this clone. This chain connects TRBV21-1 to TRBJ1-2; no check of the table's D call, TRBD1, against the DNA was made. TRBV21-1 is deemed a pseudogene. The CDR3 loop spans 16 amino acids. CDR3 nucleotide sequence: TGTGCCAGCAGCGAAAGCGGAGACAGGGAAGGCTATGGCTACACCTTC. Translated: CASSESGDREGYGYTF.

This clone was found a few times. The CDR3, as DNA: TGTGCCAGCAGTTCCCTCCAAGCCACAGATACGCAGTATTTT. It yields the protein CASSSLQATDTQYF. J is TRBJ2-3 and V is TRBV27; D is uncertain. The germline CDR1 and CDR2 sequences are MNHEY and SMNVEV (reference sequence). The CDR3 is 14 residues long. Deletions cut 4 bases from V and 2 bases from J, with 10 bases between.

The chain recombines TRBV18 with TRBJ1-1; 8 nucleotides align to TRBD1. Trimming cost V 5 bases and J 5 bases; bases outside gene matches: 7. Germline values: CDR1 KGHSH, CDR2 LQKENI. The length of the CDR3 is 14 residues. The CDR3 nucleotides are TGTGCCAGCTCAACCAGCGGACAGGGAACTGAAGCTTTCTTT. This encodes CASSTSGQGTEAFF.

This chain joins TRBV19 and TRBJ2-7, with 10 bases that match TRBD1. Per the germline V gene, CDR1 is LNHDA and CDR2 is SQIVND (reference sequence). This CDR3 comprises 15 residues. V trimming: 5 bases; J trimming: 7 bases; junction bases outside the gene matches: 11. The CDR3 here is CASSPADRGLPEQYF. For the CDR3, the DNA is TGTGCCAGTAGTCCAGCCGACAGGGGGCTCCCGGAGCAGTACTTC. The entire variable domain, with the rest obtained from reference TRBV19 and TRBJ2-7, is as follows: DGGITQSPKYLFRKEGQNVTLSCEQNLNHDAMYWYRQDPGQGLRLIYYSQIVNDFQKGDIAEGYSVSREKKESFPLTVTSAQKNPTAFYLCASSPADRGLPEQYFGPGTRLTVT.

About this clone: One end of the junction varies from germline; a read error may be responsible. This chain links TRBV6-6 with TRBJ2-1, with 8 bases matching TRBD2. Germline CDR1 MNHNY, CDR2 SVGAGI (reference sequence). The CDR3 totals 11 residues. The DNA for the CDR3 is TGCACTTCGGGGGGGAACAATGAGCAGTTCTTC. It specifies CTSGGNNEQFF.

This clone is labeled as medium-sized. V usage is TRBV27 and J usage is TRBJ1-2, with 8 bases aligning to TRBD1. Per germline, CDR1 MNHEY and CDR2 SMNVEV (reference sequence). The CDR3 runs to 14 residues. V lost 2 bases to trimming and J lost 2 bases; unmatched junction nucleotides: 1. The CDR3 loop is CASSLAGGNYGYTF. Written as DNA, the CDR3 is TGTGCCAGCAGTTTAGCAGGGGGCAACTATGGCTACACCTTC.

This rearrangement joins TRBV5-1 to TRBJ2-5; possible D gene TRBD2, 6 bases. The CDR3 has 14 amino acids. The germline V gene has CDR1 SGHRS and CDR2 YFSETQ. Between the trimmed V and J ends, which lost 1 base and 2 bases, there was a span of 9 bases. CDR3 DNA: TGCGCCAGCAGCTTGCGGGACTGGCAAGAGACCCAGTACTTC. Its protein product is CASSLRDWQETQYF.